This record concerns one T cell receptor beta chain sequence. TCRdb called the RT-PCR reads again in MiXCR, with one record for every CDR3 protein. The sample has almost 700,000 distinct CDR3 sequences, 14% seen once; the top ten hold roughly 3.6%. The CDR3 runs 12 residues. The V end was cut by 2 bases, the J end by 2 bases, with 0 bases between. The V call is TRBV12-3 or TRBV12-4, the J call TRBJ1-4; no reliable D call. The source is a female donor in good health, serving as a healthy control. What was sequenced was memory CD4+ T cells from blood. This chain's CDR3 is CASSLTNEKLFF. The CDR3 region has the DNA TGTGCCAGCAGTTTAACTAATGAAAAACTGTTTTTT.